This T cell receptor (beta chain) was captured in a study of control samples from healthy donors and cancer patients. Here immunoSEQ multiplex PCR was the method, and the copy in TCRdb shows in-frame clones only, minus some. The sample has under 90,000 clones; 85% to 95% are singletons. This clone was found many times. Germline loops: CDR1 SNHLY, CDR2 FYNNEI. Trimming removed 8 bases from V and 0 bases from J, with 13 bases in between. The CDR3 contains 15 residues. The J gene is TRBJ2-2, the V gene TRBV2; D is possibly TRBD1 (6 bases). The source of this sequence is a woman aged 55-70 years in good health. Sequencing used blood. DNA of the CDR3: TGTGCCAGCTCAGGGGCCCTAACGAACACCGGGGAGCTGTTTTTT. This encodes CASSGALTNTGELFF.